Listed below are T cell receptor beta chains from one sample, sequenced in a study of blood T cell repertoires in COVID-19. Profiled with immunoSEQ multiplex PCR; TCRdb holds only in-frame clones, not every one. The sample gives roughly 100,000 clones, around 90% of which show up once; around 3% is in the top ten. The material sequenced was peripheral blood. The source is a man aged 50 or older with active or convalescent COVID-19. Each CDR3 is given with its conserved first and last residue. D genes are given only for firm matches. Clone size is given for some rows only: seen once, a few or many times, or a class if the clone is expanded.

DNA: TGTGCCAGTAGTATCGGGGTCGGGGTCCCTGAAGCTTTCTTT
CDR3: CASSIGVGVPEAFF
size: -
D: -
J: TRBJ1-1
V: TRBV19

DNA: TGCGCCAGCAGTGAGTCCACAGGGGTCGCTGAAGCTTTCTTT
CDR3: CASSESTGVAEAFF
size: -
D: TRBD1
J: TRBJ1-1
V: TRBV10-2

DNA: TGTGCCAGCAGCTTGACTAGCTACGAGCAGTACTTC
CDR3: CASSLTSYEQYF
size: -
D: -
J: TRBJ2-7
V: TRBV7-9

DNA: TGTGCCAGCAGCCCGCGGGACAGAAGTTCACCCCTCCACTTT
CDR3: CASSPRDRSSPLHF
size: -
D: TRBD1
J: TRBJ1-6
V: TRBV5-8

DNA: TGTGCCAGCAGCAAAGTTGGTAAGACTAGGAGCACAGATACGCAGTATTTT
CDR3: CASSKVGKTRSTDTQYF
size: -
D: -
J: TRBJ2-3
V: TRBV21-1

DNA: TGTGCCAGCAGTGAGAGACAGGGAAGGCTTAATAATTCACCCCTCCACTTT
CDR3: CASSERQGRLNNSPLHF
size: few
D: TRBD1
J: TRBJ1-6
V: TRBV2

DNA: TGTGCCAGCTCACCCCAGGGGGAGAACTACGAGCAGTACTTC
CDR3: CASSPQGENYEQYF
size: -
D: TRBD1
J: TRBJ2-7
V: TRBV18

DNA: TGCGCCAGCAGCCAAGATGATAGCTCGAGCTCCTACAATGAGCAGTTCTTC
CDR3: CASSQDDSSSSYNEQFF
size: -
D: -
J: TRBJ2-1
V: TRBV4-3

DNA: TGCAGTGCTAGTTCCATTACGGGACAGGGAGAGAAAGATACGCAGTATTTT
CDR3: CSASSITGQGEKDTQYF
size: -
D: TRBD1
J: TRBJ2-3
V: TRBV20-1

DNA: TGTGCCAGCAGCCCCCCGGGAGATACGCAGTATTTT
CDR3: CASSPPGDTQYF
size: -
D: -
J: TRBJ2-3
V: TRBV14

DNA: TGTGCCAGCAGCTTAGGGGTGAGGGAGACCCAGTACTTC
CDR3: CASSLGVRETQYF
size: -
D: -
J: TRBJ2-5
V: TRBV7-2

DNA: TGTGCCAGCACCAGTGCGGGGGGGAAACAAGAGACCCAGTACTTC
CDR3: CASTSAGGKQETQYF
size: -
D: TRBD2
J: TRBJ2-5
V: TRBV6-5

DNA: TGTGCCATTAGAACAGGGGGCGCAAACAATGAGCAGTTCTTC
CDR3: CAIRTGGANNEQFF
size: -
D: TRBD1
J: TRBJ2-1
V: TRBV10-3

DNA: TGTGCCAGCAGCGGACAGGCGAAATATGGCTACACCTTC
CDR3: CASSGQAKYGYTF
size: few
D: TRBD1
J: TRBJ1-2
V: TRBV7-2

DNA: TGTGCCAGCAGTTCGGGACAGGGGGATCAGCCCCAGCATTTT
CDR3: CASSSGQGDQPQHF
size: -
D: TRBD1
J: TRBJ1-5
V: TRBV28

DNA: TGTGCCAGCAGCTTGGATCCCCTAACGAACACCGGGGAGCTGTTTTTT
CDR3: CASSLDPLTNTGELFF
size: -
D: -
J: TRBJ2-2
V: TRBV5-5

DNA: TGTGCCAGTAGTCGGCCGGGACAGGGCTATGGCTACACCTTC
CDR3: CASSRPGQGYGYTF
size: -
D: TRBD1
J: TRBJ1-2
V: TRBV19

DNA: TGTGCCAGTGCATTAAATCGGCAGGGCACTGGAAACACCATATATTTT
CDR3: CASALNRQGTGNTIYF
size: -
D: -
J: TRBJ1-3
V: TRBV7-8

DNA: TGTGCCAGCAGTTACCCCGTTTGGGGACAGGGAAGTTCACCCCTCCACTTT
CDR3: CASSYPVWGQGSSPLHF
size: -
D: TRBD1
J: TRBJ1-6
V: TRBV6-2/TRBV6-3

DNA: TGTGCCACCGCTGAGGGAAGTAATGAAAAACTGTTTTTT
CDR3: CATAEGSNEKLFF
size: -
D: -
J: TRBJ1-4
V: TRBV24-1

DNA: TGTGCCCCCGAGGGGCGGGGGAAGGAGACCCAGTACTTC
CDR3: CAPEGRGKETQYF
size: once
D: TRBD2
J: TRBJ2-5
V: TRBV7-2

DNA: TGTGCCAGCAGCACCAGGGGTTCGGGCACCGGGGAGCTGTTTTTT
CDR3: CASSTRGSGTGELFF
size: -
D: -
J: TRBJ2-2
V: TRBV7-9

DNA: TGTGCCAGCAGCTTAGGGGACAGGGTTAAAGAGACCCAGTACTTC
CDR3: CASSLGDRVKETQYF
size: -
D: TRBD1
J: TRBJ2-5
V: TRBV7-2

DNA: TGTGCCAGCACTGCTATGGGACAGGGCGTTGATGAGCAGTTCTTC
CDR3: CASTAMGQGVDEQFF
size: -
D: TRBD1
J: TRBJ2-1
V: TRBV2

DNA: TGTGCCAGCAGCCAAGGAGAGGTGAACACCGGGGAGCTGTTTTTT
CDR3: CASSQGEVNTGELFF
size: -
D: -
J: TRBJ2-2
V: TRBV4-2

DNA: TGTGCCAGCAGGATGGACAGGGGGTTCTACGAGCAGTACTTC
CDR3: CASRMDRGFYEQYF
size: -
D: TRBD1
J: TRBJ2-7
V: TRBV28

DNA: TGTGCCAGCAGTGGGACGACAGGGGGCTTTGGCTACACCTTC
CDR3: CASSGTTGGFGYTF
size: -
D: TRBD1
J: TRBJ1-2
V: TRBV6-4

DNA: TGTGCCAGCAACCCGGGACAGTGGGTCACAGATACGCAGTATTTT
CDR3: CASNPGQWVTDTQYF
size: -
D: TRBD1
J: TRBJ2-3
V: TRBV25-1

DNA: TGTGCCTGGAGCCTAAATGTCGAGCAGTACTTC
CDR3: CAWSLNVEQYF
size: -
D: -
J: TRBJ2-7
V: TRBV30

DNA: TGTGCCAGCAGCTTTTACCTCCTGCGGGACAGGGAAGATCATAGCAATCAGCCCCAGCATTTT
CDR3: CASSFYLLRDREDHSNQPQHF
size: -
D: TRBD1
J: TRBJ1-5
V: TRBV7-6

DNA: TGTGCCAGCTCACGTGACTTATCGGGTGGAGCTTTCTTT
CDR3: CASSRDLSGGAFF
size: -
D: -
J: TRBJ1-1
V: TRBV18

DNA: TGTGCCATCACAGGGGGCGATAGCAATCAGCCCCAGCATTTT
CDR3: CAITGGDSNQPQHF
size: -
D: TRBD1
J: TRBJ1-5
V: TRBV10-3

DNA: TGTGCCAGCAGTTTACTTACAGGGGGCAATGAGCAGTTCTTC
CDR3: CASSLLTGGNEQFF
size: -
D: TRBD1
J: TRBJ2-1
V: TRBV2

DNA: TGTGCCAGCAGACTTCCCCGGCGGGGGGGCCAGGAGACCCAGTACTTC
CDR3: CASRLPRRGGQETQYF
size: few
D: TRBD2
J: TRBJ2-5
V: TRBV7-8

DNA: TGTGCCAGCAGCGAGAGGTGGGGACAGGGGGCCACCAAAAACATTCAGTACTTC
CDR3: CASSERWGQGATKNIQYF
size: -
D: TRBD1
J: TRBJ2-4
V: TRBV7-9

DNA: TGTGCCTGGAGTATAGGGGTTCGAGTTGGCTACACCTTC
CDR3: CAWSIGVRVGYTF
size: -
D: -
J: TRBJ1-2
V: TRBV30

DNA: TGTGCCAGCAGCCCGACCGGGACAGGGACGTACGAGCAGTACTTC
CDR3: CASSPTGTGTYEQYF
size: once
D: TRBD1
J: TRBJ2-7
V: TRBV9

DNA: TGTGCCAGTAGTAGGGGACAGGGCCAGGGGGACAAAAACATTCAGTACTTC
CDR3: CASSRGQGQGDKNIQYF
size: -
D: TRBD1
J: TRBJ2-4
V: TRBV19

DNA: TGTGCCAGCAGTCCAGGGACAAGTTCAGAGACCCAGTACTTC
CDR3: CASSPGTSSETQYF
size: -
D: -
J: TRBJ2-5
V: TRBV28

DNA: TGTGCCACCAGTGACGCAGGGGTTGGAGATACGCAGTATTTT
CDR3: CATSDAGVGDTQYF
size: -
D: -
J: TRBJ2-3
V: TRBV24-1

DNA: TGTGCCAGCAGCCCCCGGACAGGGGACACTGAAGCTTTCTTT
CDR3: CASSPRTGDTEAFF
size: -
D: TRBD1
J: TRBJ1-1
V: TRBV7-2